A single sample is the source of the 9 T cell receptor beta chains below, sequenced in a study of breast tumors, draining lymph nodes, adjacent tissues. Each CDR3 protein is one row after TCRdb ran MiXCR on the multiplex PCR reads. The sample consists of approximately 130,000 distinct CDR3 sequences, less than 25% of them appearing once. The lymph nodes were axillary draining lymph nodes from breast cancer patients. Sequencing input: axillary lymph node tissue. These receptors originate from a female donor with breast cancer. Some clones in this sample may be carry-over from other donors' samples.

In the case of this clonotype: A much larger clonotype is one base distant, so this may be a read error. A read error is likely, as this CDR3 ends without the conserved phenylalanine or tryptophan. The chain recombines TRBV11-2 with TRBJ1-4; D gene unclear. Trimming removed 3 bases at V and 8 bases at J, with 7 bases between. Germline assignment: CDR1 SGHAT and CDR2 FQNNGV. This CDR3 contains 12 residues. This CDR3 is CASSLLGEKLFL. The CDR3 DNA is TGTGCCAGCAGCTTGCTTGGGGAAAAACTGTTTCTT.

As for this clonotype: It may be a read error: a sequence one base away is much more abundant. V gene TRBV27 combines with J gene TRBJ2-1; 10 positions agree with TRBD2. The CDR3 contains 13 residues. The V gene's germline CDR1 is MNHEY and CDR2 SMNVEV (reference sequence). V lost 8 bases and J lost 12; bases outside the gene matches: 10. The CDR3 coding sequence is TGTGCCAGCGGGCTAGCGGGAGACGTTGTGCAGTTCTTC. It translates to CASGLAGDVVQFF.

This clonotype occurred many times. This chain links TRBV20-1 with TRBJ2-1; a possible D gene is TRBD2 (6 bases). The CDR3 sequence is 13 residues long. The V gene's germline CDR1 is DFQATT and CDR2 SNEGSKA (reference sequence). Trimming removed 3 bases from V and 4 bases from J, with 10 bases in between. This CDR3 reads CSARSGSYNEQFF. CDR3 DNA: TGCAGTGCTAGGTCCGGGAGTTACAATGAGCAGTTCTTC.

The V gene is TRBV28, the J gene TRBJ1-4; D not resolved. V was clipped by 6 bases and J by 4 bases, with 12 bases between them. Germline-derived CDR1 and CDR2 are MDHEN and SYDVKM. The CDR3 totals 14 residues. CDR3 sequence reads: CASSLPRVNEKLFF. The CDR3 nucleotides read TGTGCCAGCAGCCTACCAAGGGTTAATGAAAAACTGTTTTTT.

The sample holds many counts of this clonotype. This chain joins TRBV7-9 and TRBJ2-5, with 7 bases identical to TRBD1. CDR3 length: 13 residues. V shed 8 bases, J shed 2 bases, and the junction held 5 bases outside the gene matches. The germline V gene has CDR1 SEHNR and CDR2 FQNEAQ (reference sequence). The CDR3, as DNA: TGTGCCAGCGGCCCGGGACAGCAAGAGACCCAGTACTTC. The encoded protein is CASGPGQQETQYF.

The chain joins TRBV27 to TRBJ2-1, with 9 bases that match TRBD1. The CDR3 spans 19 residues. V was pared by 0 bases and J by 5 bases, with 14 bases of the junction left unmatched. Germline V gives CDR1 MNHEY, CDR2 SMNVEV (reference sequence). In DNA form, the CDR3 reads TGTGCCAGCAGTTTATCCCCCTTAGGCCGGACAGGGGTCCACAATGAGCAGTTCTTC. This codes for CASSLSPLGRTGVHNEQFF.

This clonotype showed up just a few times. A much bigger clone sits one base away, suggesting this may be a read error. The chain recombines TRBV9 with TRBJ2-1, with 12 bases matching TRBD2. The germline gives CDR1 SGDLS, CDR2 YYNGEE. The CDR3 runs 15 residues. CDR3 sequence: CASRVGGTSGHEQFF. CDR3 bases: TGTGCCAGCAGGGTAGGAGGGACTAGCGGGCATGAGCAGTTCTTC.

This clonotype was counted many times. The rearrangement joins TRBV7-9 to TRBJ1-5; D not certain. V dropped 5 bases and J dropped 6 bases, with 14 bases sitting between them. CDR1 is SEHNR and CDR2 is FQNEAQ in the germline V gene (reference sequence). CDR3 size: 14 residues. CDR3 in amino acids: CASSVGDVRQPQHF. CDR3 DNA: TGTGCCAGCAGCGTCGGGGATGTCCGTCAGCCCCAGCATTTT.

This clonotype was picked up many times. The chain couples TRBV18 to TRBJ2-5; D is unclear. The CDR3 runs 14 residues. Trimming shortened V by 3 bases and J by 5 bases, and 13 bases separated the two germline ends. Germline V lookup: CDR1 KGHSH, CDR2 LQKENI. The DNA of the CDR3 is TGTGCCAGCTCACCGCCCTCTGAAGGGGAGACCCAGTACTTC. This gives the protein CASSPPSEGETQYF.